These T cell receptor beta chains were read from a single sample in a study of T cell repertoires and HLA-DP antigens. This table comes from immunoSEQ multiplex PCR, and its TCRdb copy is limited to in-frame clones, with some not included. The sample shows fewer than 95,000 clones, roughly nine tenths of them seen only once. Their antigens are not known. Specimen: CD4+ T cells from PBMCs. Receptors were obtained from a man in his fifties in good health and CMV-seronegative. Both conserved end residues are part of each CDR3. The D gene is left open where the match is weak. Not all rows give a size; the values are once, few, many and, for expanded clones, a class.

TRBV5-5	NA	TRBD1	TRBJ2-1	TGTGCCAGCAGCTCGGCGGGACAGGGGGCTGGCAATGAGCAGTTCTTC	CASSSAGQGAGNEQFF
TRBV18	once	NA	TRBJ2-3	TGTGCCAGCTCACCACCTGGCGTCGCCGCGGGACCCCGCGATACGCAGTATTTT	CASSPPGVAAGPRDTQYF
TRBV28	NA	TRBD2	TRBJ2-5	TGTGCCACCCTCGGACTAGCGGGACCCACGGGGACCCAGTACTTC	CATLGLAGPTGTQYF
TRBV7-9	NA	NA	TRBJ1-1	TGTGCCAGCAGCTTAGCCCCAGGGAGGGGCACTGAAGCTTTCTTT	CASSLAPGRGTEAFF
TRBV6-5	NA	TRBD1	TRBJ2-1	TGTGCCAGCAGTTACTCGGGACAGGGGTACAATGAGCAGTTCTTC	CASSYSGQGYNEQFF
TRBV7-2	NA	NA	TRBJ2-2	TGTGCCAGCAGCCTCGGGGGCGGGGGAGCTGGGGAGCTGTTTTTT	CASSLGGGGAGELFF
TRBV28	NA	NA	TRBJ2-5	TGTGCCAGCAGTTCCGATTTGCAGGGAGAAGAGACCCAGTACTTC	CASSSDLQGEETQYF
TRBV6-6	NA	TRBD2	TRBJ2-7	TGTGCCAGCAGTTCCGTAGGACTAGCGGGGGGTGAGCAGTACTTC	CASSSVGLAGGEQYF
TRBV4-3	once	NA	TRBJ1-5	TGCGCCAGCAGCCCAGCTTTAGATCAGCCCCAGCATTTT	CASSPALDQPQHF
TRBV21-1	NA	NA	TRBJ1-1	TGTGCCAGCAGCAAAGAACGGGGGGGAGTTAACACTGAAGCTTTCTTT	CASSKERGGVNTEAFF
TRBV11-2	NA	NA	TRBJ2-2	TGTGCCAGCAGCACGGACGGGAACACCGGGGAGCTGTTTTTT	CASSTDGNTGELFF
TRBV1	NA	NA	TRBJ2-5	TGCACCAGCAGCCAGGGGACTAGCGGGAGCGGAGAGACCCAGTACTTC	CTSSQGTSGSGETQYF
TRBV27	NA	TRBD2	TRBJ2-5	TGTGCCAGCAGTTTATTGGTAGCGGGAGGATCAGAGACCCAGTACTTC	CASSLLVAGGSETQYF
TRBV6-5	NA	NA	TRBJ2-2	TGTGCCACTAGGGGGACAACCGCGAACACCGGGGAGCTGTTTTTT	CATRGTTANTGELFF
TRBV29-1	NA	NA	TRBJ2-3	TGCAGCGTTGACCTCACAGATACGCAGTATTTT	CSVDLTDTQYF
TRBV2	NA	NA	TRBJ2-3	TGTGCCAGCAGTCCCGTCGGTCTAGCGCCATCCACAGATACGCAGTATTTT	CASSPVGLAPSTDTQYF
TRBV29-1	NA	TRBD1	TRBJ2-7	TGCAGCGTTGGGTTGGACAGGGGCTACGAGCAGTACTTC	CSVGLDRGYEQYF
TRBV29-1	NA	NA	TRBJ2-1	TGCAGCGTTGACTTGGACTGGCGGGACTACAATGAGCAGTTCTTC	CSVDLDWRDYNEQFF
TRBV10-3	NA	NA	TRBJ2-5	TGTGCCATCAGTCGGGGTCCTCAAGAGACCCAGTACTTC	CAISRGPQETQYF
TRBV6-1	once	NA	TRBJ2-1	TGTGCCAGCAGTTTATCTAGCAGGAACAATGAGCAGTTCTTC	CASSLSSRNNEQFF
TRBV30	NA	NA	TRBJ2-1	TGTGCCTGGAGTTCGGGCAGACTCAATGAGCAGTTCTTC	CAWSSGRLNEQFF
TRBV5-5	NA	NA	TRBJ1-1	TGTGCCAGCAGCTTGGTTATGGCGATGAACACTGAAGCTTTCTTT	CASSLVMAMNTEAFF
TRBV6-5	NA	NA	TRBJ1-1	TGTGCCAGCAGTTCTCCACCAGGTGTGAACACTGAAGCTTTCTTT	CASSSPPGVNTEAFF
TRBV5-8	few	NA	TRBJ1-5	TGTGCCAGCAGTTCAGGGGTATACAATCAGCCCCAGCATTTT	CASSSGVYNQPQHF
TRBV11-2	NA	TRBD2	TRBJ2-7	TGTGCCAGCAGCCAGGCCAGACTAGCGGGACCTGTCTCCTACGAGCAGTACTTC	CASSQARLAGPVSYEQYF
TRBV27	NA	NA	TRBJ2-3	TGTGCCAGCAGTTTTCTAAGGGGTCCGACAGATACGCAGTATTTT	CASSFLRGPTDTQYF
TRBV29-1	NA	TRBD2	TRBJ2-1	TGCAGCGCCGCGAGCGGGGGAACCTACAATGAGCAGTTCTTC	CSAASGGTYNEQFF
TRBV6-5	NA	NA	TRBJ2-2	TGTGCCAGCAGTTACACCCAAGCCACCGGGGAGCTGTTTTTT	CASSYTQATGELFF
TRBV2	NA	NA	TRBJ2-4	TGTGCCAGCCTCAGGGAGATAGCCAAAAACATTCAGTACTTC	CASLREIAKNIQYF
TRBV29-1	NA	NA	TRBJ2-7	TGCAGCGTTGAACGGGGAAACGAGCAGTACTTC	CSVERGNEQYF
TRBV5-1	NA	NA	TRBJ1-2	TGCGCCAGCAGCTCCGGCGGGAACTATGGCTACACCTTC	CASSSGGNYGYTF
TRBV4-2	NA	TRBD2	TRBJ2-1	TGTGCCAGCAGCCAAGTAGCGGGGCCCTTATCTTACAATGAGCAGTTCTTC	CASSQVAGPLSYNEQFF